This entry is about one TCR beta chain. The antigen remains unidentified. The CDR3 runs to 15 residues. Germline V gives CDR1 SGHDN, CDR2 FVKESK. The data stem from a study of human CD8 memory T cell subsets. Findings of the study overall: Diversity in stem-like memory and precursor exhausted T cells was similarly high, unlike effector memory cells. Few clonotypes were shared between stem-like memory and precursor exhausted T cells. Diversity, per Chao1 estimates, appeared greater in stem-like memory T cells than in precursor exhausted T cells.

UMI-labeled 5' RACE yielded the TCR beta libraries. Original processing methods: Within each TCR beta library, functional CDR3 beta clonotypes numbered between about 2,600 and 20,000. TCRdb reprocessed the 5' RACE reads and reports one entry per CDR3 protein, with no DNA. The V and J calls here are based on TCRdb, not the publication. This sample's table has 5,000 to 7,000 distinct CDR3 sequences. This receptor was taken from a human donor in good health. Sequencing was performed on CD8+ T cells from PBMCs. The chain is built from TRBV14 and TRBJ1-2; the TRBD1 assignment by TCRdb is unverifiable without DNA. The CDR3 protein is CASSQDPGGAGGYTF.